The present T cell receptor (beta chain) was sequenced within a study of OX40 agonist ivuxolimab in advanced cancers. Context from the whole study: Ivuxolimab was an agonistic, fully human IgG2 monoclonal antibody directed against OX40 (CD134), a costimulatory receptor. Intravenous ivuxolimab was administered to patients every 2 weeks at six dose levels: 0.01, 0.1, 0.3, 1.5, 3 and 10 mg/kg. Of the approximately 50 dose-escalation patients, hepatocellular carcinoma was present in roughly 19, melanoma in roughly 15, renal cell carcinoma in 9 and head and neck cancer in 9. In the dose-escalation cohort, roughly 82% of patients were male, and the mean age was around 60 years with a range of roughly 20 to 85. Prior anti-PD-1, anti-PD-L1 or anti-CTLA-4 therapy was permitted, and checkpoint inhibitors had been received by approximately 39% of dose-escalation patients. Three dose-escalation patients achieved partial responses, one with hepatocellular carcinoma and two with cutaneous melanoma. Peripheral TCRbeta sequencing aimed to test whether ivuxolimab altered TCR sequence diversity and caused clonal T-cell expansion. The monotherapy dose-escalation portion (N ≈ 50 patients) of the phase I ivuxolimab trial is reported in the paper. The study at large found these results: In the 0.1-3.0 mg/kg groups, partial responders had among the lowest normalized peripheral clonal expansion, particularly in CD8+ T cells. At doses from 0.1 to 3.0 mg/kg, clonal expansion was seen in both CD4+ and CD8+ blood T cells between baseline and week 6. Low levels of normalized T-cell clonal expansion were also seen in some nonresponding patients. Antigen specificity was not determined for the clonally expanded peripheral T cells. After ivuxolimab, more expanded clones were found on average in CD8+ T cells than in CD4+ T cells.

Patients with a history of autoimmune disease or receiving systemic immunosuppression were excluded from the trial. Peripheral blood for TCR sequencing was collected from all dose cohorts at baseline, on cycle 4 day 1, and on cycle 7 day 1. Samples came from an open-label, multicenter, first-in-human phase I dose-escalation trial of ivuxolimab. Adults with locally advanced or metastatic melanoma, renal cell carcinoma, hepatocellular carcinoma or head and neck squamous cell carcinoma were enrolled in the trial. CD4+ and CD8+ T cells were sorted separately from peripheral blood before TCR sequencing. The CDR3, from cysteine to phenylalanine, totals 16 residues. The CDR3 DNA has 48 bases and is translated from base 1. Via the germline V gene, CDR1 is SGDLS and CDR2 YYNGEE. Here V drops 4 bases and J drops 4 bases, and the junction holds 10 bases not matched to any gene. For sequencing of the TCRbeta CDR3 region, genomic DNA was extracted from the sorted cells. TCRbeta CDR3 regions were sequenced using the immunoSEQ Assay. The immuneACCESS repertoire file appears here via TCRdb, limited to in-frame rearrangements. These files lack a portion of the clones; in checked studies, under half of the deficit traces to unresolved V genes, and the cause of the others is not known. Counted in this sample were 65,000 to 70,000 clones; nearly 90% of them appeared once. The ten largest clones represent 8% to 11% of the sample.

This clone showed up just a few times. What antigen it recognizes has not been identified. No quality values exist for individual bases; no much larger clone is one base distant. The sequence links TRBV9 to TRBJ2-7, with 11 middle bases fitting TRBD2. This sequence originates from an adult with an advanced solid tumor such as melanoma, head and neck, liver or kidney cancer. Sequencing used CD4+ or CD8+ T cells sorted from blood, obtained in a trial of the OX40 agonist ivuxolimab. In nucleotides, the sequence is TGTGCCAGCAGCCCAACCGGGACTAGCGGTATATACGAGCAGTACTTC. Translation gives CASSPTGTSGIYEQYF.